This TCR beta chain was recorded in a study of T cells in Graves' hyperthyroidism and ophthalmopathy. This clonotype was observed many times. Between the trimmed V and J ends, which lost 6 bases and 0 bases, there was a span of 16 bases. Per germline, CDR1 SQVTM and CDR2 ANQGSEA. The CDR3 length is 15 residues. Amplification yielded TCR beta CDR3 regions, with RNA transcripts as the source. First-round RT-PCR of the TCR CDR3 relied on the HTBI primer set. From the multiplex PCR reads, TCRdb called clonotypes with MiXCR, one entry per CDR3 protein. Of over 700,000 distinct CDR3 sequences in the sample, around 20% were seen once. Patients were excluded for uncontrolled infection, other autoimmune disease, pregnancy or lactation.

The specimen was blood. The gene calls are TRBV29-1 and TRBJ2-3, with TRBD1 as a possible D gene (5 bases). The clonotype comes from a woman between 45 and 65 years old with Graves' hyperthyroidism that later progressed to Graves' ophthalmopathy. The CDR3 protein is CSVRGAAPSTDTQYF. The CDR3, as DNA: TGCAGCGTCCGTGGGGCAGCACCAAGCACAGATACGCAGTATTTT.